This TCR beta chain originates from a study of long-term antiretroviral therapy in people with HIV. The immunoSEQ assay was v3.0, run at survey level. Some clones are missing from TCRdb's copy, which holds only in-frame ones; the method was immunoSEQ multiplex PCR. The sample carries 25,000 to 35,000 clones, 95% to 97% recorded once. The CDR3 consists of 16 residues. The V gene's germline CDR1 is SGHNT and CDR2 YYREEE (reference sequence). To note about this clone: The junction departs from the called germline gene at one end, perhaps through a read error.

The sequence derives from a man aged 25-45 years with HIV. This sample comprised unsorted PBMCs, obtained approximately 6.8 years after starting antiretroviral therapy. J is TRBJ1-2 and V is TRBV5-4, with D perhaps TRBD1 (5 bases). The CDR3 region has the DNA TGCGCCAGCAGCCAGGGAACAAGCGGGCGTTTGGGTGGCTACACCTTC. Amino acid sequence: CASSQGTSGRLGGYTF.